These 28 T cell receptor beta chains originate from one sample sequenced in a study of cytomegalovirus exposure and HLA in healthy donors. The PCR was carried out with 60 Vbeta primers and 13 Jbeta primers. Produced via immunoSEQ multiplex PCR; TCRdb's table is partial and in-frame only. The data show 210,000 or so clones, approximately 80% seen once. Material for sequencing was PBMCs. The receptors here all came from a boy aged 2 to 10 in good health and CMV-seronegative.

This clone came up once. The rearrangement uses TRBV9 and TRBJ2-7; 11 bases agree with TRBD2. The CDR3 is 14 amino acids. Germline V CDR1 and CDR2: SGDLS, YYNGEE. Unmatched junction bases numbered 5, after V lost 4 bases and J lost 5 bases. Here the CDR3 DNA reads TGTGCCAGCAGCATTAGCGGGGGGGTAGACGAGCAGTACTTC. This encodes CASSISGGVDEQYF.

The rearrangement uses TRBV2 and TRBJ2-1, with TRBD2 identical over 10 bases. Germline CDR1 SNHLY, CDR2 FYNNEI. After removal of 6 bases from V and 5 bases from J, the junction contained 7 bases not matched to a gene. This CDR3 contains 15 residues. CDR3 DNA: TGTGCCAGCAGGCCCGGGACTAGCGTCAACAATGAGCAGTTCTTC. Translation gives CASRPGTSVNNEQFF.

The chain's CDR3 is CASSEALGGGNQPQHF. The DNA for the CDR3 is TGTGCCAGCAGTGAAGCGCTAGGGGGCGGCAATCAGCCCCAGCATTTT. The chain carries TRBV6-1 and TRBJ1-5, with 7 bases identical to TRBD1. CDR1 and CDR2 from the germline V gene are MNHNS and SASEGT. CDR3 length equals 16 residues. Losses at the gene ends were 0 bases for V and 2 bases for J; bases not matched to a gene: 4.

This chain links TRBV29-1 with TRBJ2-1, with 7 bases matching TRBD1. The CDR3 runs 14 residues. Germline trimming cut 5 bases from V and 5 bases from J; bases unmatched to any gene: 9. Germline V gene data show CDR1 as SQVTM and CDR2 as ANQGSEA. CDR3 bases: TGCAGCGTTCCCAATGGACAGGTCGACAATGAGCAGTTCTTC. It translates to CSVPNGQVDNEQFF.

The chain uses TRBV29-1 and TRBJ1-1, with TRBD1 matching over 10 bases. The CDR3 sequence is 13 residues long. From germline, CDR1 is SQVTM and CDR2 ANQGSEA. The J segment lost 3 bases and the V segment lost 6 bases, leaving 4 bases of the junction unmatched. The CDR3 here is CSVGQGTYTEAFF. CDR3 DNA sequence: TGCAGCGTGGGACAGGGGACCTACACTGAAGCTTTCTTT. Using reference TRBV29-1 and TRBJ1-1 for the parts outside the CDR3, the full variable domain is SAVISQKPSRDICQRGTSLTIQCQVDSQVTMMFWYRQQPGQSLTLIATANQGSEATYESGFVIDKFPISRPNLTFSTLTVSNMSPEDSSIYLCSVGQGTYTEAFFGQGTRLTVV.

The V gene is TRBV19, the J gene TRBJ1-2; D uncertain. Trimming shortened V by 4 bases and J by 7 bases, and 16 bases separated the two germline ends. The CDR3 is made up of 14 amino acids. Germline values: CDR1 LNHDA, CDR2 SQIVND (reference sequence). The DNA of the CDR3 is TGTGCCAGTAGTAGGAGTTCGGGGTCCTCTGGCTACACCTTC. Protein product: CASSRSSGSSGYTF.

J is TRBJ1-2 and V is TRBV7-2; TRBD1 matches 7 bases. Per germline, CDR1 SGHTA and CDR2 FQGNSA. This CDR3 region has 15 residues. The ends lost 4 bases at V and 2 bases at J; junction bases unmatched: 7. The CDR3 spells CASSSSDRRNYGYTF. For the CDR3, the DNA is TGTGCCAGCAGCTCATCGGACAGGAGGAACTATGGCTACACCTTC.

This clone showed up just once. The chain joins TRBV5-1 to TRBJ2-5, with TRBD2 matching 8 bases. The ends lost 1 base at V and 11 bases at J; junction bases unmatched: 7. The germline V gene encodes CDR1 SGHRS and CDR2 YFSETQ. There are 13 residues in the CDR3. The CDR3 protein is CASSLLNGGEQYF. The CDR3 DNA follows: TGCGCCAGCAGCTTGCTAAACGGGGGGGAGCAGTACTTC.

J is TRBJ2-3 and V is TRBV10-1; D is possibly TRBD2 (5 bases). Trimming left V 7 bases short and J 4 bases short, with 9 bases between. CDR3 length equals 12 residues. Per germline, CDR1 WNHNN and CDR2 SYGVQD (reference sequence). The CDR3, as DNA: TGCGCCAGCACCCCGGACTCAGATACGCAGTATTTT. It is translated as CASTPDSDTQYF.

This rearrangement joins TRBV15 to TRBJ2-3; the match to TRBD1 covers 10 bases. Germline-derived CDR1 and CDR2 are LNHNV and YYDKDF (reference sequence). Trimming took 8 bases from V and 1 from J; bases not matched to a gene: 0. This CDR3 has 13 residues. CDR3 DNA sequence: TGTGCCACCGGGACAGGGGGCACAGATACGCAGTATTTT. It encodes CATGTGGTDTQYF.

The CDR3 sequence is CASSPDRVTYNEQFF. In DNA form, the CDR3 reads TGTGCCAGCAGCCCAGACAGGGTAACCTACAATGAGCAGTTCTTC. The chain links TRBV27 to TRBJ2-1; 7 nucleotides match TRBD1. The CDR3 consists of 15 residues. CDR1 and CDR2 from the germline V gene are MNHEY and SMNVEV (reference sequence). V lost 6 bases and J lost 2; bases outside the gene matches: 7.

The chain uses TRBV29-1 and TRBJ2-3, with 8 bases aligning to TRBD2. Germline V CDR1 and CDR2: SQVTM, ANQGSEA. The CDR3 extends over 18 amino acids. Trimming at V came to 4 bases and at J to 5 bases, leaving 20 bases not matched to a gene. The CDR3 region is CSVVAIRVGSGAVDTQYF. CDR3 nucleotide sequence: TGCAGCGTTGTCGCGATTCGAGTCGGTAGCGGGGCGGTAGATACGCAGTATTTT.

As DNA, the CDR3 is TGTGCCAGCAGTGAGGGGTGGACAAGCACAGATACGCAGTATTTT. Amino acid sequence: CASSEGWTSTDTQYF. This rearrangement joins TRBV6-4 to TRBJ2-3, with D tentatively TRBD1 (5 bases). CDR1 MRHNA and CDR2 SNTAGT come from the germline V gene. This CDR3 is built from 15 residues. With 3 bases removed from V and 0 bases from J, the gap between germline ends came to 10 bases.

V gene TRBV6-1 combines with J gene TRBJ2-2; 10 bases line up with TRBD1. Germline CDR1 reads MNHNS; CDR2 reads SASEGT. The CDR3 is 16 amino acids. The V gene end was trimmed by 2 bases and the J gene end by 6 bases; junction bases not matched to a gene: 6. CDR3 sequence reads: CASSEPRTGGSGELFF. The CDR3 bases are TGTGCCAGCAGTGAACCCCGGACAGGGGGGTCCGGGGAGCTGTTTTTT.

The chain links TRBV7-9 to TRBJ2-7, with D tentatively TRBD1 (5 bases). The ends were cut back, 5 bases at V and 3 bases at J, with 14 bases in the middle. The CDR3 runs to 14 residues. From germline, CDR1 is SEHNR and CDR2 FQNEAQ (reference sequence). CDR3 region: CASSPTQGIYEQYF. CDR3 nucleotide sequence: TGTGCCAGCAGCCCAACGCAGGGCATCTACGAGCAGTACTTC.

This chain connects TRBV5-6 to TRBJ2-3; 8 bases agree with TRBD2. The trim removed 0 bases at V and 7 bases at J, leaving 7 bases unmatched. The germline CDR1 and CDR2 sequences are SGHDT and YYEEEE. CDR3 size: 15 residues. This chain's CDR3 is CASSLGGTRKNTQYF. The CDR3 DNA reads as TGTGCCAGCAGCTTGGGCGGGACTAGAAAAAATACGCAGTATTTT.

The CDR3 DNA reads as TGTGCCAGCAGGAACTGGACAGGGTCGAATGAAAAACTGTTTTTT. Translation gives CASRNWTGSNEKLFF. This sequence joins TRBV6-5 and TRBJ1-4; TRBD1 agrees at 8 bases. The CDR3 is 15 amino acids. Germline values: CDR1 MNHEY, CDR2 SVGAGI. Unmatched junction bases numbered 8, after V lost 6 bases and J lost 5 bases.

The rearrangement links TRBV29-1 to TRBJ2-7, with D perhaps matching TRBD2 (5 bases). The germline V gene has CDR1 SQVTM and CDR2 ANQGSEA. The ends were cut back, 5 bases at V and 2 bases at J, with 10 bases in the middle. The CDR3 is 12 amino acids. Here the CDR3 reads CSVLGGAYEQYF. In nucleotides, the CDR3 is TGCAGCGTTTTAGGAGGTGCCTACGAGCAGTACTTC.

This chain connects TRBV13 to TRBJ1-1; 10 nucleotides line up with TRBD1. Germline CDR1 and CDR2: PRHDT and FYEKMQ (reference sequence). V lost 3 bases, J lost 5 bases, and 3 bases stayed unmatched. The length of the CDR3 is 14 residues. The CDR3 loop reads CASSFGTGETEAFF. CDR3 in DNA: TGTGCCAGCAGCTTTGGGACAGGGGAAACTGAAGCTTTCTTT.

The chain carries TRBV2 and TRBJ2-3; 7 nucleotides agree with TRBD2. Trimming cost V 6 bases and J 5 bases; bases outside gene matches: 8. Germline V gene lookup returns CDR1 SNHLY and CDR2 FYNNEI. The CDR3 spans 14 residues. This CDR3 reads CASRGGLVVDTQYF. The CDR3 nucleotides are TGTGCCAGCAGAGGAGGACTAGTAGTAGATACGCAGTATTTT.

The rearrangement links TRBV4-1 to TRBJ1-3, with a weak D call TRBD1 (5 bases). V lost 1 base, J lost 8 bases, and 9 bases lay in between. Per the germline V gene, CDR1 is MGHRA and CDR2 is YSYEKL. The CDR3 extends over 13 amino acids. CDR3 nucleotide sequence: TGCGCCAGCAGCCAAGGACAGTCTCACACCATATATTTT. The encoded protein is CASSQGQSHTIYF.

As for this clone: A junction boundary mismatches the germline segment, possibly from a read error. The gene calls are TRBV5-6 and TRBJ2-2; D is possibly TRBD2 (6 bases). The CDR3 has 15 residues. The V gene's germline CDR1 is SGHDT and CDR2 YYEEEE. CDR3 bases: TGTGCCAGCAGCCCATCCGGCGGTGCTGCCGGGGGGCTGTTTTTT. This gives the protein CASSPSGGAAGGLFF.

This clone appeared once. This chain's CDR3 is CASSSRGFEEKLFF. In DNA form, the CDR3 reads TGTGCCAGCAGCTCCCGGGGGTTTGAAGAAAAACTGTTTTTT. The chain uses TRBV5-5 and TRBJ1-4, with D possibly matching TRBD1 (5 bases). Trimming pared 3 bases from V and 8 bases from J, leaving 14 bases between. CDR1 is SGHKS and CDR2 is YYEKEE in the germline V gene (reference sequence). CDR3 length: 14 residues.

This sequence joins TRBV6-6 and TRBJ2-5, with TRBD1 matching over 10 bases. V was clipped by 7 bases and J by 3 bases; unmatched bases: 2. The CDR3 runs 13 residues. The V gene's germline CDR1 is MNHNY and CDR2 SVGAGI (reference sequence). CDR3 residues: CASTGQGEETQYF. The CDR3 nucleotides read TGTGCCAGCACCGGACAGGGGGAAGAGACCCAGTACTTC.

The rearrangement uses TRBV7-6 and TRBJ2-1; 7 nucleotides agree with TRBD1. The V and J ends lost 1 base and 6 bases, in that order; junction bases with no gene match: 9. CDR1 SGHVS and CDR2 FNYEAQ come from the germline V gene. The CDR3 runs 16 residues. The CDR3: CASSLVGQGVRNEQFF. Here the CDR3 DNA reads TGTGCCAGCAGCTTAGTCGGGCAGGGGGTACGCAATGAGCAGTTCTTC.

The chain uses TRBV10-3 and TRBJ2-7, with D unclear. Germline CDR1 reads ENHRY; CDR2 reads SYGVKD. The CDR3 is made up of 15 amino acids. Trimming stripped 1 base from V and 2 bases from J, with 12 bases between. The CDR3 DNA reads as TGTGCCATCAGTGAGTATCGCTACGGTACCTACGAGCAGTACTTC. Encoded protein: CAISEYRYGTYEQYF.

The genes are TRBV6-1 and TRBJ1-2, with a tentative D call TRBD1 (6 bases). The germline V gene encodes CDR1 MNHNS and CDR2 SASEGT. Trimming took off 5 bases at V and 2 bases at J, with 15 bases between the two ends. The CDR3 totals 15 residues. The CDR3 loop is CASSTRPQGNYGYTF. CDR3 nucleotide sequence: TGTGCCAGCAGTACCCGACCCCAGGGGAACTATGGCTACACCTTC.

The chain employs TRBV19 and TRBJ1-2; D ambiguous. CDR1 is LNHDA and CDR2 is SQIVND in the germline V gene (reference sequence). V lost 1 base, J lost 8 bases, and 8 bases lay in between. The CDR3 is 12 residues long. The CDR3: CASSIALSGYTF. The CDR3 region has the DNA TGTGCCAGTAGTATAGCTCTATCGGGCTACACCTTC.